The rows below give T cell receptor beta chains drawn from one sample of a study of blood T cell repertoires in COVID-19. The data were produced by immunoSEQ multiplex PCR, yet TCRdb's version contains in-frame clones alone and is incomplete. The table has a few hundred thousand clones, roughly nine tenths seen once; the top ten hold roughly 8%. Material for sequencing was PBMCs or T cells enriched from blood (not recorded which). The receptors come from a woman aged 60-75 years who had recovered from COVID-19. The CDR3 runs from the conserved cysteine through the conserved F or W. D genes are given only for firm matches. Clone size is stated in some rows and not others, as once, few, many or a class when expanded.

j_call | cdr3_length | d_call | clone_size | v_call | cdr3_nt | cdr3_aa
TRBJ1-2 | 15 | TRBD1 | few | TRBV5-1 | TGCGCCAGCAGCTTGGCCAAAGGGGGCGCGGGTGGCTACACCTTC | CASSLAKGGAGGYTF
TRBJ2-7 | 12 | TRBD1 | few | TRBV10-3 | TGTGCCAGCATGACAGGGTCCTACGAGCAGTACTTC | CASMTGSYEQYF
TRBJ2-2 | 15 | NA | NA | TRBV7-8 | TGTGCCAGCAGCTTAGTGGGGGGATTAACCGGGGAGCTGTTTTTT | CASSLVGGLTGELFF
TRBJ2-1 | 15 | TRBD2 | NA | TRBV24-1 | TGTGCCACCAGTGAATCCAGCGGGGGGTACAATGAGCAGTTCTTC | CATSESSGGYNEQFF
TRBJ2-3 | 16 | TRBD2 | NA | TRBV7-7 | TGTGCCAGCAGCCCAGGACTAGCGGGGGGAGCAGATACGCAGTATTTT | CASSPGLAGGADTQYF
TRBJ1-4 | 15 | TRBD1 | NA | TRBV2 | TGTGCCAGCAGGAGGGACAGGGAGGTGGGAGAAAAACTGTTTTTT | CASRRDREVGEKLFF
TRBJ1-6 | 16 | TRBD1 | NA | TRBV5-5 | TGTGCCAGCAGCTTGAGCGGAGGGGGCCATAATTCACCCCTCCACTTT | CASSLSGGGHNSPLHF
TRBJ2-4 | 17 | TRBD1 | NA | TRBV19 | TGTGCCAGTAGTATAAAAACGGGTGGACAGGGAAAAAACATTCAGTACTTC | CASSIKTGGQGKNIQYF
TRBJ2-7 | 15 | TRBD2 | NA | TRBV13 | TGTGCCAGCAGCTCAAGACTAGCGGGGGGTCGAAAGCAGTACTTC | CASSSRLAGGRKQYF
TRBJ2-2 | 15 | NA | NA | TRBV5-1 | TGCGCCAGCAGCGTACCAACAGGGACGACCGGGGAGCTGTTTTTT | CASSVPTGTTGELFF
TRBJ2-3 | 13 | NA | NA | TRBV18 | TGTGCCAGCTCACCCACAAAGTTAGATACGCAGTATTTT | CASSPTKLDTQYF
TRBJ1-3 | 15 | TRBD1 | once | TRBV5-6 | TGTGCCAGCAGCTTGGGGACAGGGGGCGCGAACACCATATATTTT | CASSLGTGGANTIYF
TRBJ1-6 | 14 | TRBD1 | NA | TRBV19 | TGTGCCAGTAGTCCCCGGACAGGGAATTCACCCCTCCACTTT | CASSPRTGNSPLHF
TRBJ1-3 | 12 | NA | NA | TRBV25-1 | TGTGCCAGCGGACACTCTGGAAACACCATATATTTT | CASGHSGNTIYF
TRBJ1-2 | 15 | TRBD1 | NA | TRBV7-9 | TGTGCCAGCAGTTCCCGGACAGGGGGTTTCTTTGGCTACACCTTC | CASSSRTGGFFGYTF
TRBJ2-2 | 14 | TRBD2 | NA | TRBV19 | TGTGCCAGTAGTGGGGGACTAGCTACCGGGGAGCTGTTTTTT | CASSGGLATGELFF
TRBJ1-2 | 13 | NA | once | TRBV4-2 | TGTGCCAGCAGCCAGGGGGGGCTCAATCCATTCACCTTC | CASSQGGLNPFTF
TRBJ2-1 | 17 | NA | NA | TRBV2 | TGTGCCAGCAGTGGGGGCTGGGGCCGGAGCTCCTACAATGAGCAGTTCTTC | CASSGGWGRSSYNEQFF
TRBJ1-5 | 17 | NA | NA | TRBV7-9 | TGTGCCAGCAGCCAAGGATTACAGGGTTTGGAGGATCAGCCCCAGCATTTT | CASSQGLQGLEDQPQHF
TRBJ1-1 | 15 | NA | NA | TRBV18 | TGTGCCAGCTCATCATCGGCGGTCATGAACACTGAAGCTTTCTTT | CASSSSAVMNTEAFF
TRBJ2-2 | 14 | NA | NA | TRBV4-2 | TGTGCCAGCAGCCAAGCTAGGGGAACCGGGGAGCTGTTTTTT | CASSQARGTGELFF
TRBJ1-6 | 14 | NA | NA | TRBV6-5 | TGTGCCAGCAGAAGGACAATAGATAATTCACCCCTCCACTTT | CASRRTIDNSPLHF
TRBJ1-2 | 17 | TRBD1 | NA | TRBV5-4 | TGTGCCAGCAGCCGGGGACAGGGCGGGGTTTCTAACTATGGCTACACCTTC | CASSRGQGGVSNYGYTF
TRBJ2-1 | 15 | TRBD1 | once | TRBV7-2 | TGTGCCAGCAGCGCGACAGGGGGAATCTACAATGAGCAGTTCTTC | CASSATGGIYNEQFF
TRBJ1-2 | 14 | NA | NA | TRBV28 | TGTGCCAGCAGTTCGCAGGGAGGGAGCTATGGCTACACCTTC | CASSSQGGSYGYTF
TRBJ1-5 | 14 | TRBD1 | NA | TRBV27 | TGTGCCAGCAGTTCCGCGGGACAGGGCCAGCCCCAGCATTTT | CASSSAGQGQPQHF
TRBJ1-4 | 14 | NA | NA | TRBV6-5 | TGTGCCAGCAGTTACGCACTTATGGATGAAAAACTGTTTTTT | CASSYALMDEKLFF
TRBJ2-3 | 18 | TRBD2 | once | TRBV28 | TGTGCCAGCAGTTCACTCTCTAGGGCGGGGGGGCAGACAGATACGCAGTATTTT | CASSSLSRAGGQTDTQYF
TRBJ1-3 | 14 | NA | NA | TRBV3-1/TRBV3-2 | TGTGCCAGCAGCCCTCGACAGAATTTAAACACCATATATTTT | CASSPRQNLNTIYF
TRBJ1-2 | 13 | NA | NA | TRBV5-1 | TGCGCCAGCAGACTCGGGACTAACTATGGCTACACCTTC | CASRLGTNYGYTF
TRBJ1-1 | 13 | NA | NA | TRBV6-5 | TGTGCCAGCAGACTCGGGGAGAACACTGAAGCTTTCTTT | CASRLGENTEAFF
TRBJ1-3 | 15 | TRBD1 | NA | TRBV7-8 | TGTGCCAGCAGCCCTGGGACAGCCTCTGGAAACACCATATATTTT | CASSPGTASGNTIYF
TRBJ1-2 | 15 | NA | NA | TRBV10-3 | TGTGCCATCAGTGCCCCGGCGCAGGGTCTCTATGGCTACACCTTC | CAISAPAQGLYGYTF
TRBJ2-6 | 14 | NA | NA | TRBV29-1 | TGCAGCGTTCCCTCAGGGTCTGGGGCCAACGTCCTGACTTTC | CSVPSGSGANVLTF
TRBJ1-5 | 15 | NA | NA | TRBV6-1 | TGTGCCAGCAGTGATCAGGGAGGGGGCAATCAGCCCCAGCATTTT | CASSDQGGGNQPQHF
TRBJ1-3 | 15 | NA | NA | TRBV30 | TGTGCCTGGAGTGTACGCGGGGGAAGTGGAAACACCATATATTTT | CAWSVRGGSGNTIYF
TRBJ2-3 | 17 | TRBD2 | NA | TRBV13 | TGTGCCAGCAGCTTAAGACTAGCGGGGGGCGTCACAGATACGCAGTATTTT | CASSLRLAGGVTDTQYF
TRBJ1-5 | 15 | NA | NA | TRBV19 | TGTGCCAGTACCCCAAGGAGGGAGGGCAATCAGCCCCAGCATTTT | CASTPRREGNQPQHF
TRBJ1-4 | 15 | TRBD1 | few | TRBV28 | TGTGCCAGCATCCACCCCGGGACAGGGAATGAAAAACTGTTTTTT | CASIHPGTGNEKLFF
TRBJ2-7 | 13 | NA | NA | TRBV19 | TGTGCCTCTTCGACAGCATACTCCTACGAGCAGTACTTC | CASSTAYSYEQYF
TRBJ2-2 | 15 | TRBD2 | NA | TRBV7-2 | TGTGCCAGCAGCCCGGGGGGGGCCGTCACCGGGGAGCTGTTTTTT | CASSPGGAVTGELFF
TRBJ1-2 | 15 | TRBD1 | NA | TRBV6-6 | TGTGCCAGCAGCTTCGCCGGGACAGGGTCACACGGCTACACCTTC | CASSFAGTGSHGYTF
TRBJ1-2 | 17 | TRBD1 | NA | TRBV6-2/TRBV6-3 | TGTGCCAGCAGTTACGGGGGCAGGGGGCCCGGCGGACTTGGCTACACCTTC | CASSYGGRGPGGLGYTF
TRBJ1-2 | 15 | TRBD1 | NA | TRBV24-1 | TGTGCCACCAGTGACGCCGGGACAGGGTCCTATGGCTACACCTTC | CATSDAGTGSYGYTF
TRBJ2-3 | 15 | NA | NA | TRBV10-3 | TGTGCCATCAGGACGAGCGGAACTAGCACAGATACGCAGTATTTT | CAIRTSGTSTDTQYF
TRBJ1-1 | 16 | TRBD1 | NA | TRBV5-1 | TGCGCCAGCAGCTTGAGGACAGGGAACCCTAACACTGAAGCTTTCTTT | CASSLRTGNPNTEAFF
TRBJ1-3 | 14 | TRBD1 | NA | TRBV28 | TGTGCCAGCAGTCCACGGACAGGAGGAAACACCATATATTTT | CASSPRTGGNTIYF
TRBJ1-5 | 13 | NA | NA | TRBV27 | TGTGCCAGCAGTTCTAGACCAGGGCAGCCCCAGCATTTT | CASSSRPGQPQHF
TRBJ2-2 | 18 | TRBD2 | NA | TRBV7-2 | TGTGCCAGCAGCTTCTCTTTCCTGGCGGGGGGGATATCCGGGGAGCTGTTTTTT | CASSFSFLAGGISGELFF
TRBJ1-2 | 15 | NA | NA | TRBV19 | TGTGCCAGTACCCCACAGGGAAAGGGGAACTATGGCTACACCTTC | CASTPQGKGNYGYTF
TRBJ1-1 | 14 | TRBD1 | NA | TRBV7-9 | TGTGCCAGCAGCCAAAAGGGACAGGGGTTTGAAGCTTTCTTT | CASSQKGQGFEAFF
TRBJ1-4 | 13 | NA | NA | TRBV12-3/TRBV12-4 | TGTGCCAGCAGTTTACAAGGGTCGACAGGACTGTTTTTT | CASSLQGSTGLFF
TRBJ1-5 | 14 | TRBD1 | NA | TRBV6-5 | TGTGCCAGCAGAAGGGACAGCAAAAATCAGCCCCAGCATTTT | CASRRDSKNQPQHF
TRBJ1-1 | 14 | NA | NA | TRBV24-1 | TGTGCCACCAGTGCCCCAGGGTCTAACACTGAAGCTTTCTTT | CATSAPGSNTEAFF
TRBJ2-7 | 15 | NA | NA | TRBV15 | TGTGCCACCAGCAGAGAGTCCCGGGGGTCCTACGAGCAGTACTTC | CATSRESRGSYEQYF